The 25 T cell receptor beta chains given below trace back to one sample, sequenced in a study of blood T cell repertoires in COVID-19. This table comes from immunoSEQ multiplex PCR, and its TCRdb copy is limited to in-frame clones, with some not included. The sample carries about 270,000 clones, 75% to 95% recorded once. The sample taken for sequencing was PBMCs or T cells enriched from blood (not recorded which). These receptors were collected from a man between 35 and 55 years old who had been exposed to COVID-19.

V usage is TRBV18 and J usage is TRBJ1-5; possibly TRBD1 for D (6 bases). This CDR3 spans 16 amino acids. Germline CDR1 reads KGHSH; CDR2 reads LQKENI. V was trimmed by 3 bases and J by 3 bases, leaving 15 bases between them. CDR3 sequence (DNA): TGTGCCAGCTCACCCAGGACAGCAGGGAACAATCAGCCCCAGCATTTT. This encodes CASSPRTAGNNQPQHF.

The gene calls are TRBV11-2 and TRBJ2-3; D is unresolved. The CDR3 sequence is 15 residues long. Deletions cut 3 bases from V and 0 bases from J, with 10 bases between. The germline gives CDR1 SGHAT, CDR2 FQNNGV. The CDR3 reads CASSFRFSSTDTQYF. CDR3 DNA: TGTGCCAGCAGCTTCAGATTTTCTAGCACAGATACGCAGTATTTT.

The chain couples TRBV10-3 to TRBJ2-7, with D possibly being TRBD2 (6 bases). Germline V gene lookup returns CDR1 ENHRY and CDR2 SYGVKD. Trimming took 6 bases from V and 2 from J, leaving 11 bases between them. The CDR3 spans 13 residues. The CDR3 nucleotides read TGTGCCATCAGAGGCGGGGAGACCTACGAGCAGTACTTC. It encodes CAIRGGETYEQYF.

This chain links TRBV4-1 with TRBJ2-1; 7 bases agree with TRBD2. Germline CDR1 and CDR2: MGHRA and YSYEKL. V trimming: 4 bases; J trimming: 8 bases; junction bases outside the gene matches: 11. The CDR3 runs to 15 residues. The CDR3 DNA reads TGCGCCAGCAGCCTATTTGGCGGGGGACGGGATGAGCAGTTCTTC. Encoded protein: CASSLFGGGRDEQFF.

The chain uses TRBV19 and TRBJ2-7, with 9 bases lining up with TRBD2. The trim removed 1 base at V and 4 bases at J, leaving 2 bases unmatched. This CDR3 has 14 residues. The germline gives CDR1 LNHDA, CDR2 SQIVND (reference sequence). The CDR3 region is CASSIASGVYEQYF. The CDR3 DNA is TGTGCCAGTAGTATAGCTAGCGGGGTTTACGAGCAGTACTTC.

The gene calls are TRBV7-9 and TRBJ2-3, with D possibly being TRBD1 (5 bases). Trimming removed 1 base at V and 0 bases at J, with 17 bases between. The CDR3 length is 18 residues. Germline assignment: CDR1 SEHNR and CDR2 FQNEAQ (reference sequence). This chain's CDR3 is CASSLGGPESSSTDTQYF. The CDR3 DNA reads TGTGCCAGCAGCTTAGGGGGCCCTGAGAGCTCTAGCACAGATACGCAGTATTTT. The variable domain in full, with the rest retrieved from reference TRBV7-9 and TRBJ2-3, is DTGVSQNPRHKITKRGQNVTFRCDPISEHNRLYWYRQTLGQGPEFLTYFQNEAQLEKSRLLSDRFSAERPKGSFSTLEIQRTEQGDSAMYLCASSLGGPESSSTDTQYFGPGTRLTVL.

CDR3 bases: TGCGCCAGCAGCCAAGACCCAGGGGCTAACACTGAAGCTTTCTTT. It specifies CASSQDPGANTEAFF. This chain connects TRBV4-1 to TRBJ1-1, with D possibly TRBD1 on 6 matching bases. The CDR3 spans 15 residues. V was cut by 0 bases and J by 2 bases, with 10 bases left in between. Per germline, CDR1 MGHRA and CDR2 YSYEKL.

The V call is TRBV19, the J call TRBJ2-7, with D possibly matching TRBD1 (6 bases). The CDR3 spans 14 residues. Between the trimmed V and J ends, which lost 3 bases and 3 bases, there was a span of 12 bases. Per the germline V gene, CDR1 is LNHDA and CDR2 is SQIVND (reference sequence). This CDR3 is CASSIRGGNYEQYF. The CDR3 DNA is TGTGCCAGTAGTATCAGGGGCGGCAACTACGAGCAGTACTTC.

This chain joins TRBV4-1 and TRBJ1-4; D might be TRBD1 (5 bases). Germline V CDR1 and CDR2: MGHRA, YSYEKL. V lost 0 bases and J lost 6, with 14 bases in between. CDR3 length: 16 residues. The CDR3 region has the DNA TGCGCCAGCAGCCAAGATCATAGGGGAGGGGATGAAAAACTGTTTTTT. Its translation is CASSQDHRGGDEKLFF.

V usage is TRBV10-3 and J usage is TRBJ1-1; TRBD1 agrees at 7 bases. Trimming at V came to 6 bases and at J to 2 bases, leaving 6 bases not matched to a gene. Germline V lookup: CDR1 ENHRY, CDR2 SYGVKD. This CDR3 has 14 amino acids. The CDR3 DNA reads TGTGCCATCAGAGCCGGGACAGTCAACACTGAAGCTTTCTTT. This codes for CAIRAGTVNTEAFF.

V usage is TRBV2 and J usage is TRBJ2-2, with D possibly TRBD1 on 6 matching bases. Trimming took off 9 bases at V and 4 bases at J, with 9 bases between the two ends. The CDR3 sequence is 12 residues long. Germline V lookup: CDR1 SNHLY, CDR2 FYNNEI. Here the CDR3 DNA reads TGTGCCAGGGGACACCTCACCGGGGAGCTGTTTTTT. As protein: CARGHLTGELFF. The full variable domain, its missing parts supplied by reference TRBV2 and TRBJ2-2, is EPEVTQTPSHQVTQMGQEVILRCVPISNHLYFYWYRQILGQKVEFLVSFYNNEISEKSEIFDDQFSVERPDGSNFTLKIRSTKLEDSAMYFCARGHLTGELFFGEGSRLTVL.

The chain has TRBV24-1 and TRBJ1-5; TRBD1 might be the D (6 bases). The V gene lost 1 base and the J gene lost 1 base, with 19 bases spanning the gap. The CDR3 runs 19 residues. Germline V gene lookup returns CDR1 KGHDR and CDR2 SFDVKD. The CDR3 region has the DNA TGTGCCACCAGTGATTTAAAGGGGGTGAGAGGGGAAAGCAATCAGCCCCAGCATTTT. Translating gives CATSDLKGVRGESNQPQHF.

This chain joins TRBV24-1 and TRBJ2-7, with 8 bases lining up with TRBD1. The V and J ends lost 5 bases and 2 bases, in that order; junction bases with no gene match: 4. CDR3 length equals 14 residues. Germline values: CDR1 KGHDR, CDR2 SFDVKD. The CDR3 nucleotides read TGTGCCACCAGTGGAGACAGGGGCCCCTACGAGCAGTACTTC. Its translation is CATSGDRGPYEQYF.

This chain links TRBV19 with TRBJ1-1, with 11 nucleotides matching TRBD1. V was clipped by 5 bases and J by 4 bases; unmatched bases: 6. The length of the CDR3 is 15 residues. CDR1 is LNHDA, CDR2 SQIVND, per germline (reference sequence). CDR3 sequence: CASSLWDRGATEAFF. DNA of the CDR3: TGTGCCAGTAGTCTTTGGGACAGGGGGGCCACTGAAGCTTTCTTT.

The V and J genes are TRBV11-2 and TRBJ2-5, with TRBD1 identical over 7 bases. This CDR3 comprises 14 residues. Per the germline V gene, CDR1 is SGHAT and CDR2 is FQNNGV. V lost 3 bases, J lost 4 bases, and 5 bases stayed unmatched. CDR3 in DNA: TGTGCCAGCAGCTTGAGGGGGCGAGTAGAGACCCAGTACTTC. It encodes CASSLRGRVETQYF.

The chain recombines TRBV24-1 with TRBJ2-1, with D tentatively TRBD2 (5 bases). V was shortened by 4 bases and J by 2 bases, with 11 bases between the two germline ends. The germline gives CDR1 KGHDR, CDR2 SFDVKD. CDR3 length: 15 residues. In nucleotides, the CDR3 is TGTGCCACCAGTGAAATGGGAGTCCCCTACAATGAGCAGTTCTTC. Translated: CATSEMGVPYNEQFF.

This clone was seen only a few times. V gene TRBV18 combines with J gene TRBJ2-7, with TRBD2 identical over 9 bases. This CDR3 is 16 amino acids long. Germline V gives CDR1 KGHSH, CDR2 LQKENI. V lost 4 bases, J lost 4 bases, and 11 bases stayed unmatched. Here the CDR3 reads CASSLPSLAGPYEQYF. The CDR3 coding sequence is TGTGCCAGCTCACTTCCCTCGCTAGCGGGACCTTACGAGCAGTACTTC.

The rearrangement uses TRBV28 and TRBJ2-1, with D uncertain. V lost 3 bases to trimming and J lost 6 bases, with 3 bases between them. This CDR3 is 11 amino acids long. CDR1 is MDHEN and CDR2 is SYDVKM in the germline V gene. The CDR3 sequence is CASSFRNEQFF. The CDR3 coding sequence is TGTGCCAGCAGTTTTCGCAATGAGCAGTTCTTC.

The gene calls are TRBV19 and TRBJ2-1; D perhaps matches TRBD2 (7 bases). Trimming took 6 bases from V and 5 from J, leaving 11 bases between them. Germline CDR1 LNHDA, CDR2 SQIVND (reference sequence). This CDR3 is built from 13 residues. CDR3 DNA sequence: TGTGCCAGTAGCTGGCGGGGGCACAATGAGCAGTTCTTC. This translates into CASSWRGHNEQFF.

This chain uses TRBV27 with TRBJ2-7, with 10 bases fitting TRBD1. The CDR3 spans 15 residues. Losses at the gene ends were 6 bases for V and 5 bases for J; bases not matched to a gene: 10. CDR1 is MNHEY, CDR2 SMNVEV, per germline (reference sequence). The CDR3 DNA reads as TGTGCCAGCAGCATCTCGGGGACAGGGGACCACGAGCAGTACTTC. Encoded protein: CASSISGTGDHEQYF.

This clone came up a few times. This chain uses TRBV2 with TRBJ2-2, with D uncertain. Germline lookup yields CDR1 SNHLY and CDR2 FYNNEI. V dropped 6 bases and J dropped 4 bases, with 9 bases sitting between them. This CDR3 has 13 amino acids. This CDR3 reads CASRTSSTGELFF. CDR3 bases: TGTGCCAGCAGGACCTCTAGCACCGGGGAGCTGTTTTTT.

CDR3 nucleotide sequence: TGTGCCAGCGGCACAGTTTATAGCAATCAGCCCCAGCATTTT. It encodes CASGTVYSNQPQHF. The chain has TRBV7-9 and TRBJ1-5; the D is unclear. Trimming pared 8 bases from V and 0 bases from J, leaving 11 bases between. Germline lookup yields CDR1 SEHNR and CDR2 FQNEAQ (reference sequence). The CDR3 sequence is 14 residues long.

The chain carries TRBV30 and TRBJ1-4; TRBD1 matches 8 bases. Germline V gene lookup returns CDR1 GTSNPN and CDR2 SVGIG (reference sequence). There are 12 residues in the CDR3. Unmatched junction bases numbered 2, after V lost 4 bases and J lost 7 bases. This CDR3 reads CAWTGGREKLFF. The CDR3 DNA is TGTGCCTGGACAGGGGGCCGTGAAAAACTGTTTTTT.

The chain is built from TRBV15 and TRBJ2-2, with D perhaps matching TRBD1 (5 bases). V dropped 6 bases and J dropped 6 bases, with 11 bases sitting between them. The CDR3 spans 13 residues. Per germline, CDR1 LNHNV and CDR2 YYDKDF (reference sequence). CDR3 in DNA: TGTGCCACCAGATCACTCAGGGCCGGGGAGCTGTTTTTT. Encoded protein: CATRSLRAGELFF.

The V gene is TRBV19, the J gene TRBJ2-4; TRBD2 matches 14 bases. In germline, CDR1 is LNHDA, CDR2 SQIVND (reference sequence). CDR3 length: 19 residues. Trimming at V came to 5 bases and at J to 2 bases, leaving 11 bases not matched to a gene. This CDR3 reads CASSEGLAGVGKTKNIQYF. The CDR3 region has the DNA TGTGCCAGTAGTGAGGGACTAGCGGGAGTTGGCAAAACCAAAAACATTCAGTACTTC.